This entry describes one TCR beta chain. Trimming removed 7 bases from V and 1 base from J; junction bases left unmatched: 6. Germline CDR1 and CDR2: SQVTM and ANQGSEA. The CDR3 spans 13 residues. Sequencing used immunoSEQ multiplex PCR; TCRdb keeps in-frame clones, though not all of them. In the table there are about 220,000 clones, over 75% of which are singletons. These data are taken from a study of blood T cell repertoires in COVID-19. V usage is TRBV29-1 and J usage is TRBJ1-2; 7 nucleotides line up with TRBD1. The origin of this receptor is a woman in her fifties or sixties who had recovered from COVID-19. The sequenced sample consisted of PBMCs or T cells enriched from blood (not recorded which). The CDR3 loop is CSGSTGSNYGYTF. In nucleotides, the CDR3 is TGCAGCGGATCGACAGGGAGTAACTATGGCTACACCTTC. The full variable domain, rest sourced from reference TRBV29-1 and TRBJ1-2, is SAVISQKPSRDICQRGTSLTIQCQVDSQVTMMFWYRQQPGQSLTLIATANQGSEATYESGFVIDKFPISRPNLTFSTLTVSNMSPEDSSIYLCSGSTGSNYGYTFGSGTRLTVV.